The entry below gives a single T cell receptor beta chain sequence along with its context. Its antigen is still unknown. V is pared back by 3 bases and J by 4 bases, with 11 bases lying between the germline termini. The CDR3 runs 15 amino acids, cysteine and phenylalanine included. Just CDR3 DNA is preserved here, 45 bases in frame from base 1. The germline V gene (reference sequence) sets CDR1 to SGHNT and CDR2 to YYREEE. The data stem from a study of cytomegalovirus exposure and HLA in healthy donors (dated by TCRdb to about 2017). A note on the overall study: An earlier analysis of 587 of the donors reported about 280 Gb of sequence data and 95 million to 130 million unique TCR beta sequences obtained from around 180 million T cells. A later analysis re-analyzed previously published TCR beta repertoires from roughly 630 donors and added high-resolution HLA genotyping to study TCR occurrence patterns. In addition to the first cohort of 650 to 800 subjects, a separate validation cohort of about 120 different subjects was used. The study profiled the T cell repertoires of 666 subjects by immunosequencing and related them to cytomegalovirus serostatus. To predict cytomegalovirus infection status, the study brought together high-throughput TCR immunosequencing, statistical association of individual TCRs with disease status, and machine learning. A later genetic analysis used genome-wide SNP genotypes for about three fifths of the 666 donors, treating that subset as a discovery cohort. An earlier analysis of around 580 of the donors used high-throughput TCR beta sequencing to judge whether each TCR beta V gene segment behaved as functional or pseudogenic. Typing coverage differed by locus: A, B, C, DRB1 and DQB1 were typed in about 629-640 donors, DQA1 in around 500, DPA1 in 600 to 610, and DPB1 in approximately 450. Donor age, sex, ethnicity and CMV serostatus were compiled alongside the repertoire data. Rather than drawing on any new phenotypic data, the later analysis identified candidate immune exposures from TCR beta sequences and the way those sequences occurred across donors. The study aimed to test whether signatures of past pathogen exposure could be identified by cataloging public T cell receptors. The genetic ancestry cluster associated with self-reported Caucasian donors included 81% of the 300 to 400 genotyped donors. All discovery cohort repertoires had been generated using a single sequencing platform. A handful of DR-DQ haplotypes were treated as single units for association and clustering because of strong linkage in the cohort. About 280 gigabases of sequencing data and approximately 84 million unique TCR sequences were included in an early release covering roughly 600 HLA-typed donors. Among 398 genotyped donors of the cohort, an average of around 240,000 unique TCR beta nucleotide sequences were sequenced per donor, roughly 18% of them non-productive. Both class I and class II loci were covered by HLA typing, at four-digit resolution.

The cohort comprised more than 550 healthy bone marrow donors. At the time of sampling, all cohort members were nominally healthy, though unrecorded immune exposures were likely present. The donor tested CMV seronegative, placing the donor among the 350 to 400 seronegative members of the cohort. A peripheral blood sample was provided by each donor, and peripheral blood mononuclear cells were used for TCR beta sequencing. The Qiagen DNeasy Blood Extraction Kit was used to extract genomic DNA from the blood cell samples. Study-level results and caveats: Most TCR sequences were seen in very few donors, while some public TCRs were found in many individuals. Specific HLA alleles were associated with roughly 17,000 TCR beta sequences at a false discovery rate of 0.05 in a later analysis. Presence/absence analyses assumed roughly uniform sequencing depth across donors, an assumption that may not hold. When HLA alleles, especially DR and DQ, strongly co-occurred, attributing TCR associations to individual alleles was difficult. Broadly in line with IMGT annotations, most TCR beta V segments showed up in productive rearrangements about 87% or about 30% of the time in an earlier analysis of several hundred of the donors. According to a later analysis, parvovirus B19, influenza, CMV and Epstein-Barr virus appeared linked to several top co-occurrence clusters. A cluster of highly shared sequence variants was judged likely to represent a technical artifact of the sequencing pipeline. Cytomegalovirus status was reported to be diagnosed by the classifier with high specificity and sensitivity in both the original and validation cohorts. Correlated functional status among segregating V segments might be attributable to linkage disequilibrium, but an unknown experimental factor could not be ruled out. In vitro tests confirmed that a few of the cytomegalovirus-associated TCR beta chains recognize cytomegalovirus antigens. This cohort had only TCR beta chains sequenced, and the lack of alpha or paired-chain data limited which features could be detected. The only immune exposure information available for the cohort was CMV serostatus. The study listed 164 TCR beta chains as associated with cytomegalovirus. Most CMV-associated TCR beta chains appeared to be HLA-restricted in a later analysis, and the HLA associations seemed to be driven largely by CMV exposure. The 87-base-pair reads could not distinguish some IMGT-functional V segments, including TRBV6-2 and TRBV6-3, so those segments were excluded. Compared with equally common non-associated chains, HLA-associated TCR beta chains in a later analysis were more clonally expanded and had lower generation probabilities. A further reported finding was that TCR beta sequences accurately predicted the HLA-A and HLA-B alleles for most subjects in the first cohort. Because counts were too low, 15 to 20 rarely observed V segments, including chromosome 9 orphons, were excluded from the earlier analysis of under 650 of the donors. A later analysis found that TCR association rates varied across HLA loci, with DRB1 alleles showing the most associated TCRs and HLA-C alleles the fewest. A later genetic analysis associated a missense DCLRE1C variant with V-gene and J-gene trimming of TCR beta chains, and an independent cohort replicated the association. It was suggested by the authors that the approach could potentially be generalized to other disease states and immunological phenotypes. Compared with the roughly 700-donor mean, donors in an Asian-associated ancestry cluster had fewer N-insertions in productive TCRs, according to a later genetic analysis. Because HLA typing was unavailable for some donors at each locus, only the typed subset was used in association tests.

Libraries were prepared through the immunoSEQ multiplex PCR assay. A mixture of 60 forward primers for TCR Vbeta segments and 13 reverse primers for TCR Jbeta segments was used in the multiplex PCR. A multiplex PCR assay on genomic DNA amplified the CDR3 region of rearranged TCR beta genes. The amplified TCR beta libraries were sequenced on the Illumina HiSeq System as 87-base-pair reads. Per the source publication's procedure: A later analysis counted about 76 million unique TCR beta chains across the 690 or so repertoires, and some 11 million of these chains were shared by at least two donors. To remove PCR and sequencing errors, raw reads were error-corrected and collapsed into unique sequences using a nearest-neighbor algorithm that merged closely related sequences. CDR3 sequences were aligned to IMGT reference sequences to assign V, D and J gene segments. Each retained sequence needed at least a six-nucleotide match to both a V gene segment and a J gene segment. A rearrangement was called productive if the CDR3 had no stop codons and remained in frame with V and J, and every other rearrangement was called non-productive. Following IMGT convention, CDR3 was defined as the stretch from the second conserved V-encoded cysteine up to the conserved J-encoded phenylalanine. The earlier analysis of about 570 of the donors excluded any sequence lacking an unambiguous match to a single V gene segment. An earlier analysis of 550 to 650 of the donors classified V segments as functional when productive rearrangements were above 56.7% and as segregating when the standard deviation between donors was above 5%. To diagnose cytomegalovirus status from the catalog of TCR beta chain sequences, a statistical classification framework was built. V and J gene assignment, in a later analysis, came from comparing TCR nucleotide sequences with IMGT/GENE-DB human TR gene sequences. The TCRdist pipeline was used in a later analysis to assign CDR3 sequences and most-parsimonious VDJ recombination scenarios. In a later analysis, each TCR beta chain was defined by its CDR3 amino acid sequence together with its V-gene family, and reads lacking a unique V-gene family were excluded. As a way to deal with suspected cross-contamination and a sequencing artifact, a later analysis dropped more than 500 nucleotide sequences that were highly shared and had low generation probability. A later analysis calculated a clonal expansion index for each public chain from normalized within-repertoire ranks of inferred template counts. In a later analysis, generation probabilities were computed with a VDJ recombination model fitted to out-of-frame rearrangements, and the resulting probabilities were checked against IGoR. In a later analysis, hypergeometric tests were used to score TCR-TCR, TCR-HLA and TCR-CMV co-occurrence, with a repertoire-size bias correction applied to TCR pairs. To estimate false discovery rates, a later analysis permuted the HLA or CMV assignments 20 times. In a later analysis, co-occurring TCRs were grouped using DBSCAN, with TCRdist sequence similarity added in when clustering inside HLA-allele-positive subsets. For co-occurrence clustering, repertoires with fewer than 30,000 or more than 120,000 public chains were excluded, along with 5 or 6 repertoires with anomalous nucleotide sharing. TCRdb provides this immuneACCESS table in a form limited to in-frame rearrangements. Some clones are lacking; in checked studies, under half of them reflect an unresolved V gene, and why the rest are absent is not known. The D gene and trimming were derived from the DNA, and the V and J assignments and clone size from that table. The sample table on file contains 150,000 to 200,000 clones. Of the sample, roughly 0.74% is held by the ten largest clones.

The source is a boy between 10 and 17 years old in good health and CMV-seronegative. This chain is built from TRBV5-4 and TRBJ2-6; TRBD1 could be the D gene, as 6 bases match. Material for sequencing was PBMCs. At the DNA level, the sequence is TGTGCCAGCAGCTCGGAAGGGACAGGGGCCAACGTCCTGACTTTC. The resulting protein is CASSSEGTGANVLTF.